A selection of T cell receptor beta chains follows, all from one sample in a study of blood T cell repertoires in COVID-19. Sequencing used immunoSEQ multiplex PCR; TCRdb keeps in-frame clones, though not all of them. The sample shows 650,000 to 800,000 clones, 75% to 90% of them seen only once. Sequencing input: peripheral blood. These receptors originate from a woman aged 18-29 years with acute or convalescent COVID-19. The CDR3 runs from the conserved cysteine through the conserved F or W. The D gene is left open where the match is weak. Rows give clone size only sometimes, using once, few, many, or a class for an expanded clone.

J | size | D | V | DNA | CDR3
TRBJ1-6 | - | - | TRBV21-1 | TGTGCCAGCAGCAATCACCGGCAGGGGCAAGCGCCCCTCCACTTT | CASSNHRQGQAPLHF
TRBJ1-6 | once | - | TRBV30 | TGTGCCTGCCCGAAATGGGGCGCCTATAATTCACCCCTCCACTTT | CACPKWGAYNSPLHF
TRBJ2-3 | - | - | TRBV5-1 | TGCGCCAGCAGCTTGGTCGGGGGATCTAGCACAGATACGCAGTATTTT | CASSLVGGSSTDTQYF
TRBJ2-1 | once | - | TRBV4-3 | TGCGCCAGCAGCAAACTAGGGAATGAGCAGTTCTTC | CASSKLGNEQFF
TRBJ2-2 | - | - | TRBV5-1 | TGCGCCAGCACCCTGGACAGCATGAACACCGGGGAGCTGTTTTTT | CASTLDSMNTGELFF
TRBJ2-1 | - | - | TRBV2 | TGTGCCAGCAGTGAAGTACAGGGCTCCTACAATGAGCAGTTCTTC | CASSEVQGSYNEQFF
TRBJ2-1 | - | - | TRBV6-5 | TGTGCCAGCAGTTTCGCGGGGGCCCGGTTCTTC | CASSFAGARFF
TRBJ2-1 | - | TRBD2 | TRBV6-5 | TGTGCCAGCAGACCGGGACTAGTCCGTGGTGAGCAGTTCTTC | CASRPGLVRGEQFF
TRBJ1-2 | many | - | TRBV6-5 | TGTGCCAGCAGGGAGGGTCTATATGGCTACACCTTC | CASREGLYGYTF
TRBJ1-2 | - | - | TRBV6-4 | TGTGCCAGCAGTGACGATCGAGAGGGCTACACCTTC | CASSDDREGYTF
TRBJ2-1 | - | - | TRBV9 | TGTGCCAGCAGCGTAAGTGGAGGGGACGACAATGAGCAGTTCTTC | CASSVSGGDDNEQFF
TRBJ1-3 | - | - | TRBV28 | TGTGCCAGCAGTTGGGGCCGGGGGGACGGAAACACCATATATTTT | CASSWGRGDGNTIYF
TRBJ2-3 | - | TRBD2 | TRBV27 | TGTGCCAGCAGTTTATTCTTGGCCCCTCTAGCGGGGTACCCAGATACGCAGTATTTT | CASSLFLAPLAGYPDTQYF
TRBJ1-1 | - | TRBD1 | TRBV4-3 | TGCGCCAGCAGCCGGAAGGGGGCGTGGGGGGAAGCCTCCATGAACACTGAAGCTTTCTTT | CASSRKGAWGEASMNTEAFF
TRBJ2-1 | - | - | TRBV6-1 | TGTGCCACCCAGAGATGGGCCTCGGACAATGAGCAGTTCTTC | CATQRWASDNEQFF
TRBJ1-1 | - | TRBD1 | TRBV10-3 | TGTGCCATCAGTGAGCCTTCCCGGGACAGGGGTGTAGAGGCTTTCTTT | CAISEPSRDRGVEAFF
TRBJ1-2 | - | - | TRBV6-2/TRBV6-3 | TGTGCCAGCAGCCCGCCAAGGACAGACTACACCTTC | CASSPPRTDYTF
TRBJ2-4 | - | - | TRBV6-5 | TGTGCCAGCAGCCGTGGGGAGGCTGTAAAAAACATTCAGTACTTC | CASSRGEAVKNIQYF
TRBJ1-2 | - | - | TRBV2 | TGTGCCAGCAGTCAGGGAATTAACTATGGCTACACCTTC | CASSQGINYGYTF
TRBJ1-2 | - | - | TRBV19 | TGTGCCAGTAGTACCCTTCTCGGGAGAGCTAACTATGGCTACACCTTC | CASSTLLGRANYGYTF
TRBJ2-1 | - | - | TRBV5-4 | TGTGCCAGCAGCTTGTGGAGCTCCTACAATGAGCAGTTCTTC | CASSLWSSYNEQFF
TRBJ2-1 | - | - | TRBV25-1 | TGTGCCAGCACTGGAGACCGTTACAATGAGCAGTTCTTC | CASTGDRYNEQFF
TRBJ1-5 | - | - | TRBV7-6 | TGTGCCAGCAGCTTAGGGGGGGGTCAGCCCCAGCATTTT | CASSLGGGQPQHF
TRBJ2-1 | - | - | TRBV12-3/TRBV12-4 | TGTGCCAGCAGTTTCCGGGTTGATAATGAGCAGTTCTTC | CASSFRVDNEQFF
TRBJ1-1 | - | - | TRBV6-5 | TGTGCCAGCACCACAGGCCTAGTCACTGAAGCTTTCTTT | CASTTGLVTEAFF
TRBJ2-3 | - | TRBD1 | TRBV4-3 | TGCGCCAGCAGCCCGGGGACAGGCACAGATACGCAGTATTTT | CASSPGTGTDTQYF
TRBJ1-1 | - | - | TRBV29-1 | TGCAGCGTTGGGGGGGGCGGTGAAGCTTTCTTT | CSVGGGGEAFF
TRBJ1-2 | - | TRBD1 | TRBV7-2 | TGTGCCAGCAGCTTAATCTCAGGGGGTAACTATGGCTACACCTTC | CASSLISGGNYGYTF